This record looks at one T cell receptor (beta chain) sequence and its context. The antigen is undetermined. This entry belongs to a study of monozygotic twins with inflammatory bowel disease. General study findings and limits: Patients got different immunosuppressive treatments, which may have made their repertoires more variable. There was no support for any single strong signal or clonotype associated with IBD. Differing T cell subtypes remained indistinguishable.

Template switching introduced UMIs that contain a 6-nucleotide sample barcode. Reanalyzing the 5' RACE reads, TCRdb keeps one entry per CDR3 protein, without DNA. The data show roughly 200,000 distinct CDR3 sequences, and the top ten clones hold 1.5% to 2%. The CDR3 runs 15 residues. Germline lookup yields CDR1 KGHSH and CDR2 LQKENI. The clonotype was recovered from a human donor with ulcerative colitis or Crohn's disease, or a healthy co-twin of an affected twin (not recorded which). Source material: blood. This chain connects TRBV18 to TRBJ2-7; TCRdb names TRBD1, which stays unverified in the absence of DNA. The chain's CDR3 is CASSPTGQGSDEQYF. The full variable domain, completed using reference TRBV18 and TRBJ2-7, is NAGVMQNPRHLVRRRGQEARLRCSPMKGHSHVYWYRQLPEEGLKFMVYLQKENIIDESGMPKERFSAEFPKEGPSILRIQQVVRGDSAAYFCASSPTGQGSDEQYFGPGTRLTVT.